This is a list of T cell receptor beta chains from one sample in a study of blood T cells in healthy people across ages. TCRdb recomputed calls from the 5' RACE reads with MiXCR, one row per CDR3 protein. The repertoire consists of about 970,000 distinct CDR3 sequences, with just over 50% occurring once and the leading ten covering roughly 23%. The sample taken for sequencing was blood. The origin of the receptors is a woman aged 55 to 70 in good health. Each CDR3 is given with its conserved first and last residue. Fields, in order: V gene, clone size, J gene, D gene, CDR3 protein, CDR3 DNA. D genes are given only for firm matches. Clone size appears in some rows only: once, few, many, or a class for an expanded clone.

v_gene: TRBV20-1
abundance: .
j_gene: TRBJ2-7
d_gene: .
CDR3aa: CSAPDLRGRDEQYF
CDR3nt: TGCAGTGCTCCCGACTTGCGGGGAAGAGACGAGCAGTACTTC

v_gene: TRBV7-2
abundance: .
j_gene: TRBJ2-6
d_gene: .
CDR3aa: CASSLDSPFSSGANVLTF
CDR3nt: TGTGCCAGCAGCTTAGATTCACCCTTTAGCTCTGGGGCCAACGTCCTGACTTTC

v_gene: TRBV6-5
abundance: .
j_gene: TRBJ2-3
d_gene: .
CDR3aa: CASSFSSAPASVGSTDTQYF
CDR3nt: TGTGCCAGCAGTTTCTCCTCTGCCCCTGCTAGCGTGGGAAGCACAGATACGCAGTATTTT

v_gene: TRBV20-1
abundance: .
j_gene: TRBJ2-7
d_gene: TRBD2
CDR3aa: CSASRGLAGSTYEQYF
CDR3nt: TGCAGTGCTAGTAGGGGACTAGCGGGCTCAACCTACGAGCAGTACTTC

v_gene: TRBV4-2
abundance: few
j_gene: TRBJ2-4
d_gene: TRBD2
CDR3aa: CASSQGTSGPYKNIQYF
CDR3nt: TGTGCCAGCAGCCAAGGAACTAGCGGTCCTTACAAAAACATTCAGTACTTC

v_gene: TRBV30
abundance: .
j_gene: TRBJ2-7
d_gene: .
CDR3aa: CAWSWDSPYEQYF
CDR3nt: TGTGCCTGGAGTTGGGACTCACCCTACGAGCAGTACTTC

v_gene: TRBV7-9
abundance: once
j_gene: TRBJ2-1
d_gene: TRBD2
CDR3aa: CASSPTGTSGSLFF
CDR3nt: TGTGCCAGCAGCCCCACCGGGACTAGCGGGAGTTTGTTCTTC

v_gene: TRBV20-1
abundance: .
j_gene: TRBJ2-7
d_gene: TRBD1
CDR3aa: CSATQGLGISYEQYF
CDR3nt: TGCAGTGCTACACAGGGGCTTGGTATTTCCTACGAGCAGTACTTC

v_gene: TRBV7-9
abundance: few
j_gene: TRBJ2-2
d_gene: .
CDR3aa: CASSLDIPTGELFF
CDR3nt: TGTGCCAGCAGTCTCGACATCCCAACGGGGGAGCTGTTTTTT

v_gene: TRBV6-5
abundance: .
j_gene: TRBJ1-5
d_gene: .
CDR3aa: CASRYFRGEDNQPQHF
CDR3nt: TGTGCCAGCAGGTACTTCCGGGGAGAAGACAATCAGCCCCAGCATTTT

v_gene: TRBV7-2
abundance: .
j_gene: TRBJ2-7
d_gene: TRBD2
CDR3aa: CASSIKGLAGASSYEQYF
CDR3nt: TGTGCCAGCAGCATAAAGGGACTAGCGGGAGCCAGCTCTTACGAGCAGTACTTC

v_gene: TRBV7-2
abundance: .
j_gene: TRBJ2-7
d_gene: TRBD1
CDR3aa: CASSSGTAAYEQYF
CDR3nt: TGTGCCAGCAGCTCGGGGACAGCTGCCTACGAGCAGTACTTC

v_gene: TRBV4-2
abundance: few
j_gene: TRBJ2-1
d_gene: TRBD2
CDR3aa: CASRGTSGTSGRAPLYNEQFF
CDR3nt: TGTGCCAGCAGAGGAACGTCAGGGACTAGCGGGAGGGCGCCATTATACAATGAGCAGTTCTTC

v_gene: TRBV12-3/TRBV12-4
abundance: .
j_gene: TRBJ2-5
d_gene: TRBD1
CDR3aa: CASSLQDRTKETQYF
CDR3nt: TGTGCCAGCAGTTTACAGGACAGGACGAAAGAGACCCAGTACTTC

v_gene: TRBV28
abundance: .
j_gene: TRBJ2-1
d_gene: TRBD1
CDR3aa: CASSSPGQGGGNEQFF
CDR3nt: TGTGCCAGCAGTTCCCCGGGACAGGGGGGGGGCAATGAGCAGTTCTTC

v_gene: TRBV29-1
abundance: .
j_gene: TRBJ2-3
d_gene: .
CDR3aa: CSVEVTGFEQYF
CDR3nt: TGCAGCGTTGAAGTAACGGGGTTTGAGCAGTATTTT

v_gene: TRBV28
abundance: .
j_gene: TRBJ2-7
d_gene: .
CDR3aa: CASSRTTGEQYF
CDR3nt: TGTGCCAGCAGTCGAACGACAGGAGAGCAGTACTTC

v_gene: TRBV7-9
abundance: once
j_gene: TRBJ2-7
d_gene: .
CDR3aa: CASSGEGHEQYF
CDR3nt: TGTGCCAGCAGCGGAGAGGGGCACGAGCAGTACTTC

v_gene: TRBV10-3
abundance: few
j_gene: TRBJ2-1
d_gene: TRBD1
CDR3aa: CAIAQGASQDNEQFF
CDR3nt: TGTGCCATCGCTCAGGGGGCTAGCCAGGACAATGAGCAGTTCTTC

v_gene: TRBV7-2
abundance: once
j_gene: TRBJ2-1
d_gene: .
CDR3aa: CASSLIQPPYNEQFF
CDR3nt: TGTGCCAGCAGCTTAATCCAGCCACCCTACAATGAGCAGTTCTTC

v_gene: TRBV11-2
abundance: .
j_gene: TRBJ2-5
d_gene: TRBD2
CDR3aa: CASSSRNLGLAGTYQETQYF
CDR3nt: TGTGCCAGCAGCTCCCGGAATCTGGGACTAGCGGGAACGTACCAAGAGACCCAGTACTTC

v_gene: TRBV20-1
abundance: few
j_gene: TRBJ2-7
d_gene: .
CDR3aa: CSASLIAREQYEQYF
CDR3nt: TGCAGTGCTAGTCTAATCGCACGGGAGCAGTACGAGCAGTACTTC

v_gene: TRBV12-3/TRBV12-4
abundance: .
j_gene: TRBJ1-4
d_gene: TRBD1
CDR3aa: CASRTGVSNEKLFF
CDR3nt: TGTGCCAGCAGGACAGGGGTCAGTAATGAAAAACTGTTTTTT

v_gene: TRBV5-1
abundance: .
j_gene: TRBJ1-2
d_gene: .
CDR3aa: CASRLTTQESYGYTF
CDR3nt: TGCGCCAGCCGCCTTACGACTCAAGAATCTTATGGCTACACCTTC

v_gene: TRBV6-2/TRBV6-3
abundance: .
j_gene: TRBJ2-7
d_gene: TRBD1
CDR3aa: CASSYPRGQGDEQYF
CDR3nt: TGTGCCAGCAGTTACCCGAGGGGACAGGGCGATGAGCAGTACTTC

v_gene: TRBV20-1
abundance: few
j_gene: TRBJ2-4
d_gene: .
CDR3aa: CSARPEGAGGIQYF
CDR3nt: TGCAGTGCTAGACCCGAAGGGGCGGGTGGCATTCAGTACTTC

v_gene: TRBV6-6
abundance: .
j_gene: TRBJ2-3
d_gene: TRBD2
CDR3aa: CASSYPQTSGVTDTQYF
CDR3nt: TGTGCCAGCAGTTACCCGCAGACTAGCGGGGTGACAGATACGCAGTATTTT

v_gene: TRBV4-1
abundance: .
j_gene: TRBJ2-1
d_gene: .
CDR3aa: CASSQRGRDSSYNEQFF
CDR3nt: TGCGCCAGCAGCCAAAGAGGCCGGGATAGCTCCTACAATGAGCAGTTCTTC

v_gene: TRBV7-2
abundance: few
j_gene: TRBJ1-5
d_gene: .
CDR3aa: CASSMWRGNQPQHF
CDR3nt: TGTGCCAGCAGCATGTGGAGGGGTAATCAGCCCCAGCATTTT

v_gene: TRBV4-1
abundance: .
j_gene: TRBJ2-7
d_gene: .
CDR3aa: CASSQGRWEAQYF
CDR3nt: TGCGCCAGCAGCCAAGGCCGTTGGGAGGCCCAGTACTTC

v_gene: TRBV15
abundance: .
j_gene: TRBJ2-7
d_gene: .
CDR3aa: CATSRDQGSYEQYF
CDR3nt: TGTGCCACCAGCAGAGATCAGGGATCCTACGAGCAGTACTTC

v_gene: TRBV11-2
abundance: few
j_gene: TRBJ2-7
d_gene: .
CDR3aa: CATLGGAREQYF
CDR3nt: TGTGCCACCCTAGGGGGGGCGCGCGAGCAGTACTTC

v_gene: TRBV13
abundance: .
j_gene: TRBJ2-6
d_gene: TRBD2
CDR3aa: CASSLTLATGANVLTF
CDR3nt: TGTGCCAGCAGCTTAACACTAGCGACTGGGGCCAACGTCCTGACTTTC

v_gene: TRBV10-3
abundance: few
j_gene: TRBJ2-7
d_gene: TRBD1
CDR3aa: CAISEATGGNYEQYF
CDR3nt: TGTGCCATCAGTGAGGCGACAGGGGGCAATTACGAGCAGTACTTC

v_gene: TRBV4-2
abundance: few
j_gene: TRBJ2-5
d_gene: .
CDR3aa: CASSRTAETQYF
CDR3nt: TGTGCCAGCAGCCGTACAGCAGAGACCCAGTACTTC

v_gene: TRBV6-2/TRBV6-3
abundance: .
j_gene: TRBJ2-5
d_gene: .
CDR3aa: CAIKDGGASETQYF
CDR3nt: TGTGCCATCAAAGACGGGGGCGCCTCGGAGACCCAGTACTTC

v_gene: TRBV18
abundance: .
j_gene: TRBJ1-1
d_gene: TRBD1
CDR3aa: CAGSPTGDEAFF
CDR3nt: TGTGCCGGCTCACCGACAGGGGATGAAGCTTTCTTT

v_gene: TRBV7-9
abundance: .
j_gene: TRBJ2-5
d_gene: .
CDR3aa: CAGIPSPKETQYF
CDR3nt: TGTGCCGGCATCCCATCCCCCAAGGAGACCCAGTACTTC

v_gene: TRBV4-2
abundance: few
j_gene: TRBJ2-5
d_gene: TRBD2
CDR3aa: CASSQHSGSAAETQYF
CDR3nt: TGTGCCAGCAGCCAACATAGCGGGTCGGCCGCCGAGACCCAGTACTTC

v_gene: TRBV7-9
abundance: .
j_gene: TRBJ2-3
d_gene: .
CDR3aa: CASSLLGPGDTQYF
CDR3nt: TGTGCCAGCAGCTTACTAGGACCCGGGGATACGCAGTATTTT

v_gene: TRBV9
abundance: .
j_gene: TRBJ2-1
d_gene: TRBD1
CDR3aa: CASSVGQGAYEQFF
CDR3nt: TGTGCCAGCAGCGTAGGGCAGGGGGCCTACGAGCAGTTCTTC

v_gene: TRBV27
abundance: few
j_gene: TRBJ1-1
d_gene: TRBD1
CDR3aa: CASSGTGGRGTEAFF
CDR3nt: TGTGCCAGCAGTGGGACAGGAGGTCGTGGCACTGAAGCTTTCTTT

v_gene: TRBV28
abundance: .
j_gene: TRBJ2-2
d_gene: .
CDR3aa: CASQRGPNTGELFF
CDR3nt: TGTGCCAGCCAGAGAGGCCCGAACACCGGGGAGCTGTTTTTT

v_gene: TRBV20-1
abundance: .
j_gene: TRBJ2-1
d_gene: TRBD2
CDR3aa: CSATPGTSYNEQFF
CDR3nt: TGCAGTGCTACCCCCGGGACTAGTTACAATGAGCAGTTCTTC

v_gene: TRBV28
abundance: .
j_gene: TRBJ2-5
d_gene: TRBD1
CDR3aa: CASSLYKTGALYDQETQYF
CDR3nt: TGTGCCAGCAGTTTATATAAAACAGGGGCTCTTTATGATCAAGAGACCCAGTACTTC

v_gene: TRBV4-2
abundance: .
j_gene: TRBJ2-7
d_gene: TRBD2
CDR3aa: CASSQDRFGTSGRRGEQYF
CDR3nt: TGTGCCAGCAGCCAAGACCGGTTTGGGACTAGCGGGAGGAGGGGCGAGCAGTACTTC

v_gene: TRBV20-1
abundance: .
j_gene: TRBJ2-3
d_gene: TRBD2
CDR3aa: CSARDPLAGDTDTQYF
CDR3nt: TGCAGTGCTAGAGATCCACTAGCGGGGGACACAGATACGCAGTATTTT

v_gene: TRBV7-2
abundance: once
j_gene: TRBJ2-1
d_gene: TRBD2
CDR3aa: CASSLIIAGEPYNEQFF
CDR3nt: TGTGCCAGCAGCTTGATAATAGCGGGAGAACCCTACAATGAGCAGTTCTTC

v_gene: TRBV7-2
abundance: .
j_gene: TRBJ2-7
d_gene: TRBD1
CDR3aa: CASSFPGQGTEQYF
CDR3nt: TGTGCCAGCAGCTTTCCGGGACAGGGTACCGAGCAGTACTTC

v_gene: TRBV5-1
abundance: .
j_gene: TRBJ2-7
d_gene: .
CDR3aa: CASSYDSTYEQYF
CDR3nt: TGCGCCAGCAGCTACGACTCCACCTACGAGCAGTACTTC

v_gene: TRBV7-2
abundance: .
j_gene: TRBJ2-7
d_gene: .
CDR3aa: CASSLERGNEQYF
CDR3nt: TGTGCCAGCAGCTTAGAGCGTGGGAACGAGCAGTACTTC